The 28 T cell receptor beta chains reported below all come from one sample, sequenced in a study of human CD8 memory T cell subsets. Construction of TCR beta libraries was accomplished by means of UMI-labeled 5' RACE. Each CDR3 protein gets one entry in TCRdb, which reprocessed the 5' RACE reads and gives no DNA. The table lists 10,000 to 11,000 distinct CDR3 sequences. Sequenced: CD8+ T cells from PBMCs. The receptors originated from a human donor in good health.

This chain connects TRBV19 to TRBJ2-2; the TRBD1 assignment by TCRdb is unverifiable without DNA. CDR1 LNHDA and CDR2 SQIVND come from the germline V gene (reference sequence). The CDR3 extends over 16 amino acids. This CDR3 reads CASTPGWGTYTGELFF.

This CDR3 reads CASSQNSGIGNTIYF. The chain couples TRBV11-1 to TRBJ1-3. The V gene's germline CDR1 is SGHAT and CDR2 FQDESV (reference sequence). This CDR3 is 15 amino acids long.

This CDR3 is CATATSGQTQETQYF. V usage is TRBV19 and J usage is TRBJ2-5; the D call of TRBD1 rests on TCRdb alone, since no DNA is present to check it. The germline V gene has CDR1 LNHDA and CDR2 SQIVND (reference sequence). The CDR3 runs to 15 residues.

This chain links TRBV9 with TRBJ1-1. The CDR3 extends over 13 amino acids. CDR1 is SGDLS and CDR2 is YYNGEE in the germline V gene. The CDR3 here is CASSVAGRTEAFF.

The rearrangement links TRBV9 to TRBJ2-7; absent DNA, TCRdb's TRBD1 call cannot be checked. Germline CDR1 reads SGDLS; CDR2 reads YYNGEE. The CDR3 spans 13 residues. The CDR3 spells CASSGTGPGEQYF.

This chain uses TRBV9 with TRBJ2-1; the D call of TRBD1 rests on TCRdb alone, since no DNA is present to check it. The germline V gene encodes CDR1 SGDLS and CDR2 YYNGEE. CDR3 length: 16 amino acids. This CDR3 is CASSEEPGQEYNEQFF. The complete variable domain, with remaining parts taken from reference TRBV9 and TRBJ2-1, reads DSGVTQTPKHLITATGQRVTLRCSPRSGDLSVYWYQQSLDQGLQFLIQYYNGEERAKGNILERFSAQQFPDLHSELNLSSLELGDSALYFCASSEEPGQEYNEQFFGPGTRLTVL.

V usage is TRBV28 and J usage is TRBJ1-2; TCRdb gives TRBD1 as the D gene, but with no DNA this cannot be confirmed. Germline V CDR1 and CDR2: MDHEN, SYDVKM. The CDR3 totals 14 residues. This CDR3 reads CASSLTGPNYGYTF.

V usage is TRBV2 and J usage is TRBJ2-7; TCRdb calls TRBD1, which cannot be checked without DNA. This CDR3 spans 14 amino acids. Germline CDR1 is SNHLY and CDR2 is FYNNEI. CDR3 sequence reads: CASSWATMAYEQYF.

The chain combines TRBV9 with TRBJ2-3; checking the TCRdb D call of TRBD2 is not possible without DNA. This CDR3 spans 17 amino acids. Looked up from germline, CDR1 is SGDLS and CDR2 is YYNGEE. The CDR3 region is CASSFPRGITGTDTQYF.

The chain is built from TRBV12-3 or TRBV12-4 and TRBJ1-5. The CDR3 length is 16 residues. This CDR3 is CASSPNPKFDNQPQHF.

This chain connects TRBV7-3 to TRBJ1-1; TCRdb calls TRBD1, which cannot be checked without DNA. The CDR3 loop spans 14 amino acids. Germline values: CDR1 SGHTA, CDR2 FQGTGA. CDR3 in amino acids: CASSLGTTNTEAFF.

The chain links TRBV9 to TRBJ2-3. Germline-derived CDR1 and CDR2 are SGDLS and YYNGEE. The CDR3 totals 12 residues. The CDR3 sequence: CASSGLTDTQYF.

The J gene is TRBJ2-2, the V gene TRBV2. CDR3 size: 14 residues. Germline CDR1 and CDR2: SNHLY and FYNNEI. This CDR3 reads CASIVGINTGELFF.

By frequency, this clonotype registers medium-sized. J is TRBJ2-1 and V is TRBV29-1. Germline V CDR1 and CDR2: SQVTM, ANQGSEA. CDR3 length: 13 amino acids. The CDR3 sequence is CSADGYSNNEQFF.

This rearrangement joins TRBV6-5 to TRBJ1-1; TCRdb returns TRBD1, unconfirmable since there is no DNA. This CDR3 has 16 residues. Germline CDR1 and CDR2: MNHEY and SVGAGI. This CDR3 is CASSYYGTNLNTEAFF.

This sequence joins TRBV4-1 and TRBJ2-5; there is no DNA to check the TCRdb D call of TRBD1. This CDR3 is built from 17 residues. From germline, CDR1 is MGHRA and CDR2 YSYEKL. CDR3 loop: CASRGLGQGAFGETQYF.

The V gene is TRBV21-1, the J gene TRBJ2-5; there is no DNA to check the TCRdb D call of TRBD1. TRBV21-1 is marked as a pseudogene. This CDR3 is built from 16 residues. The CDR3 sequence: CASSNNGDSKQETQYF.

V and J are TRBV30 and TRBJ2-7; TCRdb returns TRBD1, unconfirmable since there is no DNA. The V gene's germline CDR1 is GTSNPN and CDR2 SVGIG (reference sequence). The length of the CDR3 is 13 residues. This chain's CDR3 is CAWRGTGLYEQYF.

V usage is TRBV13 and J usage is TRBJ1-5. Germline V gene data show CDR1 as PRHDT and CDR2 as FYEKMQ (reference sequence). The CDR3 has 14 residues. The CDR3 spells CASSLFGSNQPQHF.

The chain carries TRBV30 and TRBJ2-5. This CDR3 spans 14 amino acids. Looked up from germline, CDR1 is GTSNPN and CDR2 is SVGIG (reference sequence). This CDR3 is CAFDILDGQETQYF.

The J gene is TRBJ2-7, the V gene TRBV6-5. Germline V gene lookup returns CDR1 MNHEY and CDR2 SVGAGI. The CDR3 is 12 amino acids. CDR3 sequence: CASSYNRYEQYF.

This CDR3 reads CASRGASQNIQYF. The chain employs TRBV19 and TRBJ2-4. The length of the CDR3 is 13 residues. Germline values: CDR1 LNHDA, CDR2 SQIVND (reference sequence).

Measured by frequency, this clonotype is medium-sized. The chain is built from TRBV5-1 and TRBJ2-7; the TCRdb call, TRBD1, lacks DNA for checking. CDR1 and CDR2 from the germline V gene are SGHRS and YFSETQ. This CDR3 is built from 14 residues. CDR3 residues: CASSLDPGGREQYF.

This clonotype ranks as medium-sized in terms of frequency. The chain carries TRBV7-8 and TRBJ1-2; TCRdb's D call, TRBD1, is unchecked because there is no DNA. Looked up from germline, CDR1 is SGHVS and CDR2 is FQNEAQ. The CDR3 has 17 amino acids. CDR3 amino acids: CASSLTGQGFMNYGYTF. The whole variable domain, filled in from reference TRBV7-8 and TRBJ1-2, reads GAGVSQSPRYKVAKRGQDVALRCDPISGHVSLFWYQQALGQGPEFLTYFQNEAQLDKSGLPSDRFFAERPEGSVSTLKIQRTQQEDSAVYLCASSLTGQGFMNYGYTFGSGTRLTVV.

The CDR3 loop reads CASSLTDTYEQYF. The rearrangement uses TRBV6-6 and TRBJ2-7. Germline assignment: CDR1 MNHNY and CDR2 SVGAGI (reference sequence). CDR3 size: 13 residues.

This sequence joins TRBV6-5 and TRBJ2-2. This CDR3 spans 14 amino acids. CDR1 is MNHEY, CDR2 SVGAGI, per germline. The CDR3 is CASTWGANTGELFF.

V is TRBV5-6 and J is TRBJ2-1; lacking DNA, the TRBD2 call made by TCRdb goes unchecked. The germline V gene has CDR1 SGHDT and CDR2 YYEEEE. There are 14 residues in the CDR3. The CDR3 sequence is CASSASIRDFHEFF.

The chain couples TRBV2 to TRBJ2-5; TCRdb's D gene call, TRBD1, goes unchecked for lack of DNA. Germline values: CDR1 SNHLY, CDR2 FYNNEI. The CDR3 loop spans 14 amino acids. CDR3 sequence reads: CASSVRTGQETQYF.